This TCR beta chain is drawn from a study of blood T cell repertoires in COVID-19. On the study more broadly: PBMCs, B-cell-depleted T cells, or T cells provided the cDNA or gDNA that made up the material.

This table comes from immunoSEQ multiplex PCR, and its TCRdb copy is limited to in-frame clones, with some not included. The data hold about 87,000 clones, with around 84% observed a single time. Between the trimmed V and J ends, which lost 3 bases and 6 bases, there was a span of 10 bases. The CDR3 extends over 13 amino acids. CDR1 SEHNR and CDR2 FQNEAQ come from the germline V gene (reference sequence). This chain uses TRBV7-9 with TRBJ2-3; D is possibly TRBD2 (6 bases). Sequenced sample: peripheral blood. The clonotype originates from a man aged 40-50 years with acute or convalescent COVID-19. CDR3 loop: CASSFSGADTQYF. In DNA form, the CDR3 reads TGTGCCAGCAGCTTTTCGGGAGCGGATACGCAGTATTTT. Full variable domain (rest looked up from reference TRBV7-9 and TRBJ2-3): DTGVSQNPRHKITKRGQNVTFRCDPISEHNRLYWYRQTLGQGPEFLTYFQNEAQLEKSRLLSDRFSAERPKGSFSTLEIQRTEQGDSAMYLCASSFSGADTQYFGPGTRLTVL.